These 12 T cell receptor beta chains share one sample of origin, sequenced in a study of T cell responses to AZD1222 COVID-19 vaccine. TCRdb keeps only in-frame clones here, not all; method: immunoSEQ multiplex PCR. The sample shows 130,000 or so clones, around 89% of them seen only once. Source: peripheral blood, taken on day 0 of AZD1222 vaccination. The receptors come from an adult in good health.

This clone was counted a few times. V is TRBV20-1 and J is TRBJ2-1; D unclear. Germline V lookup: CDR1 DFQATT, CDR2 SNEGSKA (reference sequence). CDR3 length equals 12 residues. The V end was cut by 3 bases, the J end by 5 bases, with 8 bases between. The CDR3 DNA is TGCAGTGCTAGTTTCAGCGACAATGAGCAGTTCTTC. Translation gives CSASFSDNEQFF.

This chain uses TRBV6-5 with TRBJ2-3; no reliable D call. Trimming stripped 6 bases from V and 6 bases from J, with 16 bases between. Germline CDR1 reads MNHEY; CDR2 reads SVGAGI. The CDR3 runs 14 residues. The CDR3 sequence: CASSGPARRDTQYF. The CDR3 nucleotides read TGTGCCAGCAGCGGACCCGCGCGGCGGGATACGCAGTATTTT.

The chain uses TRBV6-5 and TRBJ2-3; unclear D gene. The germline V gene has CDR1 MNHEY and CDR2 SVGAGI. The CDR3 has 16 residues. Deletions cut 3 bases from V and 4 bases from J, with 17 bases between. The CDR3 DNA is TGTGCCAGCAGTTATGGGTCGCCCTGGACGGCAGATACGCAGTATTTT. As protein: CASSYGSPWTADTQYF.

This chain uses TRBV7-2 with TRBJ1-2; TRBD1 is a possible D gene (5 bases). The CDR3 totals 15 residues. Germline assignment: CDR1 SGHTA and CDR2 FQGNSA. Trimming cost V 2 bases and J 0 bases, with 10 bases left between them. The CDR3 is CASSLYSGSNYGYTF. In nucleotides, the CDR3 is TGTGCCAGCAGCTTATACTCAGGGTCTAACTATGGCTACACCTTC.

The V and J genes are TRBV5-8 and TRBJ1-2; 8 nucleotides align to TRBD1. Germline-derived CDR1 and CDR2 are SGHTS and YDEGEE. V dropped 4 bases and J dropped 6; count of bases not matched to a gene: 5. The CDR3 runs to 13 residues. The CDR3 sequence is CASSAGGANGYTF. The DNA for the CDR3 is TGTGCCAGCAGCGCAGGGGGCGCGAATGGCTACACCTTC. The full variable domain, its missing parts supplied by reference TRBV5-8 and TRBJ1-2, is EAGVTQSPTHLIKTRGQQATLRCSPISGHTSVYWYQQALGLGLQFLLWYDEGEERNRGNFPPRFSGRQFPNYSSELNVNALELEDSALYLCASSAGGANGYTFGSGTRLTVV.

This clone was detected only once. The chain combines TRBV5-1 with TRBJ2-2, with D possibly being TRBD1 or TRBD2 (6 bases each). The CDR3 is 16 residues long. Trimming removed 1 base from V and 0 bases from J, with 10 bases in between. CDR1 is SGHRS and CDR2 is YFSETQ in the germline V gene. In nucleotides, the CDR3 is TGCGCCAGCAGCTTGTTGGGGGGCTCGAACACCGGGGAGCTGTTTTTT. This codes for CASSLLGGSNTGELFF.

The chain links TRBV6-2 or TRBV6-3 to TRBJ1-5; TRBD1 is a possible D gene (5 bases). CDR3 size: 15 residues. The germline V and J ends were trimmed by 0 bases and 6 bases, with 12 bases remaining between them. Germline V gives CDR1 MNHEY, CDR2 SVGEGT. DNA for the CDR3: TGTGCCAGCAGTTACTCCCCGGTCGGGGGTCAGCCCCAGCATTTT. It codes for CASSYSPVGGQPQHF.

J is TRBJ1-5 and V is TRBV5-1, with D hard to call. Germline CDR1 is SGHRS and CDR2 is YFSETQ. V dropped 5 bases and J dropped 2 bases, with 11 bases sitting between them. The CDR3 contains 14 residues. The CDR3 sequence is CASSFDGRNQPQHF. Here the CDR3 DNA reads TGCGCCAGCAGTTTCGACGGTCGCAATCAGCCCCAGCATTTT.

The gene calls are TRBV6-2 or TRBV6-3 and TRBJ2-1; 7 nucleotides match TRBD2. From germline, CDR1 is MNHEY and CDR2 SVGEGT. This CDR3 is 17 amino acids long. V lost 2 bases and J lost 2; bases outside the gene matches: 9. The CDR3 region is CASSYGVGLVAYNEQFF. CDR3 coding DNA: TGTGCCAGCAGTTACGGGGTCGGACTAGTTGCCTACAATGAGCAGTTCTTC.

The chain couples TRBV27 to TRBJ1-1; 8 bases are a match to TRBD1. This CDR3 is 13 amino acids long. V lost 3 bases, J lost 13 bases, and 10 bases stayed unmatched. Germline assignment: CDR1 MNHEY and CDR2 SMNVEV (reference sequence). CDR3 region: CASSFARGRVGFF. The CDR3 DNA sequence: TGTGCCAGCAGTTTTGCCAGGGGGCGAGTCGGTTTCTTT.

This chain joins TRBV28 and TRBJ2-7, with 7 bases that match TRBD1. The junction had 10 bases not matched to a gene; V was cut back by 6 bases and J by 5 bases. This CDR3 region has 14 residues. Germline-derived CDR1 and CDR2 are MDHEN and SYDVKM. The CDR3 region has the DNA TGTGCCAGCAGCACTCCGGGACAGTGGCACGAGCAGTACTTC. It encodes CASSTPGQWHEQYF.

This clone turned up a few times. The chain's CDR3 is CASSLNTGGQETQYF. The DNA of the CDR3 is TGCGCCAGCAGCTTGAATACAGGGGGCCAAGAGACCCAGTACTTC. The chain combines TRBV5-1 with TRBJ2-5; 8 bases agree with TRBD1. Unmatched junction bases numbered 3, after V lost 1 base and J lost 1 base. The length of the CDR3 is 15 residues. CDR1 SGHRS and CDR2 YFSETQ come from the germline V gene.